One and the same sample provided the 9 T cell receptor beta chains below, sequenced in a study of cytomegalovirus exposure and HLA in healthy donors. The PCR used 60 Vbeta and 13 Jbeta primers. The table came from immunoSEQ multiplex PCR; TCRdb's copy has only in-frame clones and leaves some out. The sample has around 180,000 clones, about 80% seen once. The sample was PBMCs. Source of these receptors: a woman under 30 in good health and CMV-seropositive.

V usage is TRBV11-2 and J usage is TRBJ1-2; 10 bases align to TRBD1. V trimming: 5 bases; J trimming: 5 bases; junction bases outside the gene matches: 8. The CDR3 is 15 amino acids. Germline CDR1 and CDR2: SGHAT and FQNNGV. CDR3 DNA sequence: TGTGCCAGCAGCCCAGGACAGGGGGTTAGGTATGGCTACACCTTC. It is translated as CASSPGQGVRYGYTF.

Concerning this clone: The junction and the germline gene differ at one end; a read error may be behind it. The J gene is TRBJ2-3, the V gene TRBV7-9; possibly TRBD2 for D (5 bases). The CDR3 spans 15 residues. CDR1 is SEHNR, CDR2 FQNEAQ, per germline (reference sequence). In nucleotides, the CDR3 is TGTTCCAGCAGCACTCGAGGGCGGCTCGCAGATACGCAGTATTTT. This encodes CSSSTRGRLADTQYF. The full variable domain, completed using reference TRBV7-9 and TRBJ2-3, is DTGVSQNPRHKITKRGQNVTFRCDPISEHNRLYWYRQTLGQGPEFLTYFQNEAQLEKSRLLSDRFSAERPKGSFSTLEIQRTEQGDSAMYLCSSSTRGRLADTQYFGPGTRLTVL.

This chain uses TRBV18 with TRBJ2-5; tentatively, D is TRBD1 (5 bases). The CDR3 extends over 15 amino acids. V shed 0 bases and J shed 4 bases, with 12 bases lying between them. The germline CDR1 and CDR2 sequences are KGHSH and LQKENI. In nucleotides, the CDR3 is TGTGCCAGCTCACCACCTAACACGCAGGGAGAGACCCAGTACTTC. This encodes CASSPPNTQGETQYF.

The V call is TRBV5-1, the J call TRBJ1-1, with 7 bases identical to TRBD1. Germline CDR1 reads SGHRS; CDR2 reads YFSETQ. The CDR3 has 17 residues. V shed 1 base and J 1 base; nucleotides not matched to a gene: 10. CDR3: CASSLSQGVRGNTEAFF. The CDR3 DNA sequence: TGCGCCAGCAGCTTGAGCCAGGGGGTTCGTGGGAACACTGAAGCTTTCTTT.

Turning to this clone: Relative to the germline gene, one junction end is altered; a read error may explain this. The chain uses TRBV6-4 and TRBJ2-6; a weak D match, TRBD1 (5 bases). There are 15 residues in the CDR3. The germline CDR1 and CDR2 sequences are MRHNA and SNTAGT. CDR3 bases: TGTGCCAGCAGCCAAGACAGCTCTGGGGCCAACGGCCTGACTTTC. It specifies CASSQDSSGANGLTF.

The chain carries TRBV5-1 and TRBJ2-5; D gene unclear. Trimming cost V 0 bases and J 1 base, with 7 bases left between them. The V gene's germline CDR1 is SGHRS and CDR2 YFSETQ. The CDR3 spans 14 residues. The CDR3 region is CASSLGLLQETQYF. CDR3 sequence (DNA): TGCGCCAGCAGCTTGGGACTCCTCCAAGAGACCCAGTACTTC.

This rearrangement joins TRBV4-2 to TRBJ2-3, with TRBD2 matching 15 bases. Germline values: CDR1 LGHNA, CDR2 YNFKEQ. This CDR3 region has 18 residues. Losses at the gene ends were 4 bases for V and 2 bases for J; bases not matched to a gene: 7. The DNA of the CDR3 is TGTGCCAGCAGCCCCGGACTAGCGGGGGGGCCGGTCACAGATACGCAGTATTTT. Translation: CASSPGLAGGPVTDTQYF.

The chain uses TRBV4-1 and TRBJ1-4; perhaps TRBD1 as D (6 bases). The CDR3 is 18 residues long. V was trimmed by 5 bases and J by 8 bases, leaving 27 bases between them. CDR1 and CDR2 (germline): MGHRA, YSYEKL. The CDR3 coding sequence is TGCGCCAGCAGCGCAAAGGGGGGGGGCGCTCAGGCCCGGGAAAAACTGTTTTTT. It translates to CASSAKGGGAQAREKLFF.

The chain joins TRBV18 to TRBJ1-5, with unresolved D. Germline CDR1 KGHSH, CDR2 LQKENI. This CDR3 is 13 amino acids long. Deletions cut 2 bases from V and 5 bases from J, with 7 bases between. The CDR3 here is CASSPGLDQPQHF. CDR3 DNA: TGTGCCAGCTCACCAGGACTTGATCAGCCCCAGCATTTT.